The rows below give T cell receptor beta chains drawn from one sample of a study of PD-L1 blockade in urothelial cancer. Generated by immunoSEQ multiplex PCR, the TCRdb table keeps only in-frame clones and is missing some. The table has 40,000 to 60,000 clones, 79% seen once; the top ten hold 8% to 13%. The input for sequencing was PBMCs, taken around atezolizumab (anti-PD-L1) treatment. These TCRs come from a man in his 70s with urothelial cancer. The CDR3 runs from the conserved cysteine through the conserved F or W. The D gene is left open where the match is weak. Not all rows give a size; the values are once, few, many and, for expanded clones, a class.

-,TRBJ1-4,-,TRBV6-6,CASSSVQGSEKLFF,TGTGCCAGCAGTTCCGTTCAGGGGAGCGAAAAACTGTTTTTT
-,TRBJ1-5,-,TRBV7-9,CASSLAEGQPQHF,TGTGCCAGCAGCTTAGCAGAGGGTCAGCCCCAGCATTTT
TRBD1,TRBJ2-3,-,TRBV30,CAWRGTGSGSAQYF,TGTGCCTGGAGGGGGACAGGGTCTGGTTCGGCGCAGTATTTT
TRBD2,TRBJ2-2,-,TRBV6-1,CASIRLAGVGELFF,TGTGCCAGCATTAGACTAGCGGGAGTCGGGGAGCTGTTTTTT
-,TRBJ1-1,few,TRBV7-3,CASSLNINTEAFF,TGTGCCAGCAGCTTAAATATCAACACTGAAGCTTTCTTT
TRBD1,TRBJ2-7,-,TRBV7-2,CASSRGDREIYEQYF,TGTGCCAGCAGTCGGGGGGACAGGGAGATCTACGAGCAGTACTTC
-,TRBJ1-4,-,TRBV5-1,CASSKSSGVGEKLFF,TGCGCCAGCAGCAAATCTTCGGGGGTTGGTGAAAAACTGTTTTTT
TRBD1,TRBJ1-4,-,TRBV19,CASSTGTANEKLFF,TGTGCCAGTAGTACCGGGACAGCTAATGAAAAACTGTTTTTT
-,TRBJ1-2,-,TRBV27,CASRVQGNSYGYTF,TGTGCCAGCAGGGTTCAGGGGAATAGCTATGGCTACACCTTC
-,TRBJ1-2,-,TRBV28,CASSLQGFYGYTF,TGTGCCAGCAGTTTACAGGGCTTCTATGGCTACACCTTC
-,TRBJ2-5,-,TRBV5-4,CASSLSETQYF,TGTGCCAGCAGCTTGTCGGAGACCCAGTACTTC
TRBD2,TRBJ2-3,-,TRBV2,CASSELAGGTTDTQYF,TGTGCCAGCAGTGAGCTAGCGGGAGGGACCACAGATACGCAGTATTTT
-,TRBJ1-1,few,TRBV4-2,CASSLLRLDNPNTEAFF,TGTGCCAGCAGCTTACTCCGCCTTGACAACCCGAACACTGAAGCTTTCTTT
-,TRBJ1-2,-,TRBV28,CASSLAGTLDYGYTF,TGTGCCAGCAGTTTAGCGGGGACTCTCGACTATGGCTACACCTTC
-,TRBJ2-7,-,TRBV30,CAWSVLGLSYEQYF,TGTGCCTGGAGTGTACTGGGACTCTCCTACGAGCAGTACTTC
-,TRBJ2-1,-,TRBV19,CASSISLGPPYNEQFF,TGTGCCAGTAGTATAAGTTTGGGCCCCCCATACAATGAGCAGTTCTTC
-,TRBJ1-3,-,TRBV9,CASSVVAGHTIYF,TGTGCCAGCAGCGTAGTGGCAGGCCACACCATATATTTT
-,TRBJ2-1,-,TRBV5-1,CASSPQSDDEQFF,TGCGCCAGCAGCCCGCAGTCAGATGATGAGCAGTTCTTC
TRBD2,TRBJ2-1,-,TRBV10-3,CAISLAGDEQFF,TGTGCCATCAGTCTAGCGGGAGATGAGCAGTTCTTC
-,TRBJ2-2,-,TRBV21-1,CCGRENTGELFF,TGTTGCGGCAGGGAGAACACCGGGGAGCTGTTTTTT
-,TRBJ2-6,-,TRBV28,CATTSGANVLTF,TGTGCCACGACAAGCGGGGCCAACGTCCTGACTTTC
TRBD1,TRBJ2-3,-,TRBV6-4,CASSDGQGETDTQYF,TGTGCCAGCAGTGACGGACAGGGGGAGACAGATACGCAGTATTTT
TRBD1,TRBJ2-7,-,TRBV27,CASTKAAGGFYEQYF,TGTGCCAGCACTAAGGCGGCAGGGGGCTTCTACGAGCAGTACTTC
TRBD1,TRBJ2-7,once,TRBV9,CASSAGTGPYEQYF,TGTGCCAGCAGCGCCGGGACAGGGCCCTACGAGCAGTACTTC
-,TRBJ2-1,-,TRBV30,CAWSVGSFDYNEQFF,TGTGCCTGGAGTGTCGGGAGCTTCGACTACAATGAGCAGTTCTTC
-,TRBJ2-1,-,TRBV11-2,CASSLGWRGEQFF,TGTGCCAGCAGCTTAGGATGGCGGGGTGAGCAGTTCTTC
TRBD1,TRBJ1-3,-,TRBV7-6,CASSQTGGRGNTIYF,TGTGCCAGCAGCCAGACAGGGGGAAGAGGAAACACCATATATTTT
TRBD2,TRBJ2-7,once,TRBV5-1,CASSLLAGGVSYEQYF,TGCGCCAGCAGCTTACTAGCGGGAGGGGTCTCCTACGAGCAGTACTTC
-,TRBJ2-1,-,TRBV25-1,CATSPSGILYNEQFF,TGTGCCACCTCTCCCTCGGGGATACTCTACAATGAGCAGTTCTTC
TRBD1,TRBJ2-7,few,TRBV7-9,CASSSLRGLDEQYF,TGTGCCAGCAGCTCGCTCAGGGGGCTTGACGAGCAGTACTTC
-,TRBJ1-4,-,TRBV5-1,CASRQNLRGNEKLFF,TGCGCCAGCAGACAGAACCTACGGGGTAATGAAAAACTGTTTTTT
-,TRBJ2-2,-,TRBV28,CASSSSDFINTGELFF,TGTGCCAGCAGTTCCTCGGACTTTATTAACACCGGGGAGCTGTTTTTT
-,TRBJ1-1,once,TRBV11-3,CASSLGGHTEAFF,TGTGCCAGCAGCTTAGGGGGGCACACTGAAGCTTTCTTT
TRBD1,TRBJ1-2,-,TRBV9,CASSVGGQGAFGYTF,TGTGCCAGCAGCGTGGGGGGACAGGGGGCTTTTGGCTACACCTTC
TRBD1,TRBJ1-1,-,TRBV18,CASSPLDGTGMPLAFF,TGTGCCAGCTCACCCCTAGACGGGACAGGGATGCCTCTAGCTTTCTTT
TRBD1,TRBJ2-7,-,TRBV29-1,CSVEGGTGSSYEQYF,TGCAGCGTCGAAGGCGGGACAGGGAGCTCCTACGAGCAGTACTTC
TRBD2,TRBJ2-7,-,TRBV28,CASGGGGLGSYEQYF,TGTGCCAGCGGAGGCGGGGGGTTGGGTTCCTACGAGCAGTACTTC
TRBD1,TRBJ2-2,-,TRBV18,CASRGNRGTASANTGELFF,TGTGCCAGCCGCGGCAACCGAGGGACAGCCTCCGCGAACACCGGGGAGCTGTTTTTT
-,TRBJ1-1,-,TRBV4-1,CASSQDAMNTEAFF,TGCGCCAGCAGCCAAGACGCGATGAACACTGAAGCTTTCTTT
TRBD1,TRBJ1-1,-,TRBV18,CASSPTGQGETEAFF,TGTGCCAGCTCACCAACGGGGCAGGGGGAAACTGAAGCTTTCTTT
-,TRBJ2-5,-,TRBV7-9,CASSPQVLGTQYF,TGTGCCAGCAGCCCACAGGTATTAGGGACCCAGTACTTC
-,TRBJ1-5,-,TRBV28,CASRQGSNQPQHF,TGTGCCAGCAGACAGGGAAGCAATCAGCCCCAGCATTTT
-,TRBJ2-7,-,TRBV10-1,CASSGPESSYEQYF,TGCGCCAGCAGTGGACCGGAGAGCTCCTACGAGCAGTACTTC
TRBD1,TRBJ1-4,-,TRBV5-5,CASSRGTGGNEKLFF,TGTGCCAGCAGCCGAGGGACAGGAGGTAATGAAAAACTGTTTTTT
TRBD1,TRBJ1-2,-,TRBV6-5,CASSEDRGFYGYTF,TGTGCCAGCAGTGAGGACAGGGGATTTTATGGCTACACCTTC
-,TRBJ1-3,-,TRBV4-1,CASSHPGEGNTIYF,TGCGCCAGCAGCCACCCGGGGGAGGGAAACACCATATATTTT
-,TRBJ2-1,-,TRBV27,CASSFLASRNEQFF,TGTGCCAGCAGTTTTTTGGCTAGTAGGAATGAGCAGTTCTTC
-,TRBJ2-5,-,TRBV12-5,CASGWNGETQYF,TGTGCTAGTGGTTGGAACGGGGAGACCCAGTACTTC
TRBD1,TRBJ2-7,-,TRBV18,CASSPRTGVGEQYF,TGTGCCAGCTCACCGAGGACAGGGGTCGGCGAGCAGTACTTC
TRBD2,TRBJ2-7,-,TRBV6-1,CASSEDTGLAGFYEQYF,TGTGCCAGCAGTGAAGACACCGGACTAGCGGGATTCTACGAGCAGTACTTC
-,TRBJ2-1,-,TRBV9,CASSFEYAEIKEQFF,TGTGCCAGCAGCTTTGAGTACGCCGAAATTAAGGAGCAGTTCTTC
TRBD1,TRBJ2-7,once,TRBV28,CASSLGSGQGYEQYF,TGTGCCAGCAGTTTAGGGAGTGGACAGGGCTACGAGCAGTACTTC
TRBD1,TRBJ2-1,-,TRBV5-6,CASSLPTGDEQFF,TGTGCCAGCAGCTTACCGACAGGGGACGAGCAGTTCTTC
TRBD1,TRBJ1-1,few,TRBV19,CASSPRKEGQLMNTEAFF,TGTGCCAGTAGTCCCCGAAAGGAGGGACAGCTCATGAACACTGAAGCTTTCTTT
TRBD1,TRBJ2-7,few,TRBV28,CASSGPGQRAYEQYF,TGTGCCAGCAGTGGGCCGGGACAGAGAGCCTACGAGCAGTACTTC
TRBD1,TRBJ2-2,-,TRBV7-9,CASSSGTGGTGELFF,TGTGCCAGCAGCTCCGGGACAGGCGGTACCGGGGAGCTGTTTTTT
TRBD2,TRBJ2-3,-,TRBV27,CASSPRSRLAGEADTQYF,TGTGCCAGCAGCCCCCGTTCACGACTAGCGGGAGAAGCAGATACGCAGTATTTT
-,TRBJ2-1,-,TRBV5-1,CASSLVGTFNEQFF,TGCGCCAGCAGCTTGGTCGGGACATTCAATGAGCAGTTCTTC
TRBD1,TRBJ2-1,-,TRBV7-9,CASSKGDRGEQFF,TGTGCCAGCAGCAAGGGAGACAGGGGTGAGCAGTTCTTC